This T cell receptor beta chain was recorded in a study of T cell clonality in common variable immunodeficiency. Study results and limitations: CVID patient heterogeneity limited repertoire-clinical complication correlations. In common variable immunodeficiency, TCR beta chains reportedly carried fewer deletions and N-nucleotide insertions. T cell subpopulation sequencing would be needed to explain CVID clonality. Compared with healthy controls, CVID subjects showed increased TCRbeta clonality, mostly in about a third.

As regards this clone: The antigen is undetermined. The sequenced fragment ends 3 residues before the CDR3 boundary, so the rest is inferred from the germline J gene.

With 1 base removed from V and 1 base from J, the gap between germline ends came to 9 bases. The germline V gene has CDR1 SEHNR and CDR2 FQNEAQ (reference sequence). This CDR3 region has 15 residues. Most patients and controls had Caucasian heritage. The method was immunoSEQ multiplex PCR; TCRdb's version includes in-frame clones alone and lacks a portion of them. The table lists more than 13,000 clones, no singletons, with more than 7.5% in the top ten. This chain connects TRBV7-9 to TRBJ2-3; D is unclear. The TCR comes from a human donor with common variable immunodeficiency. Sample: peripheral blood mononuclear cells. Incomplete CDR3 DNA: TGTGCCAGCAGCTTAGGACTGCTTGGCACAGATACG. It yields the protein CASSLGLLGTDT. The complete CDR3 protein is CASSLGLLGTDTQYF.